These 26 T cell receptor beta chains came from one sample sequenced in a study of technical replicates of blood from a few donors (dated by TCRdb to about 2017). The receptor library was made with the immunoSEQ multiplex PCR assay. TCRdb holds this immuneACCESS table with in-frame rearrangements only. Some clones are missing; in checked studies, unresolved V genes explain under half, and the rest has no known cause. Recorded for this sample are about 88,000 clones; less than 95% of them occurred a single time. The biggest ten clones account for under 0.3% of the sample. Material: T cells isolated from PBMCs. Source of these receptors: a human donor in good health.

The J gene is TRBJ1-6, the V gene TRBV2, with TRBD1 as a possible D gene (6 bases). Trimming shortened V by 9 bases and J by 8 bases, and 20 bases separated the two germline ends. The CDR3 runs to 15 residues. Germline CDR1 is SNHLY and CDR2 is FYNNEI. CDR3 region: CASLRGALRDSPLHF. CDR3 DNA: TGTGCCAGTCTACGGGGGGCCCTGCGGGATTCACCCCTCCACTTT.

The V and J genes are TRBV28 and TRBJ1-1; no reliable D call. Per the germline V gene, CDR1 is MDHEN and CDR2 is SYDVKM. This CDR3 is 12 amino acids long. V gave up 3 bases and J gave up 5 bases, with 7 bases separating them. As DNA, the CDR3 is TGTGCCAGCAGTTTCACAGCTACTGAAGCTTTCTTT. Its protein product is CASSFTATEAFF.

This clone is a singleton in its sample. CDR3 protein: CASTPVDRPDTQYF. For the CDR3, the DNA is TGTGCCAGCACCCCCGTCGACAGGCCAGATACGCAGTATTTT. The V and J genes are TRBV7-9 and TRBJ2-3; TRBD1 might be the D (6 bases). V was cut by 7 bases and J by 4 bases, with 15 bases left in between. Per germline, CDR1 SEHNR and CDR2 FQNEAQ (reference sequence). This CDR3 is built from 14 residues.

The CDR3 here is CATNPETGLNYGYTF. The CDR3, as DNA: TGTGCCACCAACCCCGAGACAGGCCTTAACTATGGCTACACCTTC. The rearrangement links TRBV15 to TRBJ1-2; tentative D call: TRBD1 (6 bases). The V end lost 7 bases, the J end lost 1 base, and 16 bases lay between the germline ends. The CDR3 length is 15 residues. Germline CDR1 LNHNV, CDR2 YYDKDF (reference sequence).

The rearrangement links TRBV29-1 to TRBJ2-1, with 11 bases matching TRBD2. CDR3 length equals 19 residues. CDR1 is SQVTM, CDR2 ANQGSEA, per germline. The V segment lost 6 bases and the J segment 1 base; nucleotides outside the gene matches: 17. CDR3 loop: CSVGGGDSGRALSYNEQFF. For the CDR3, the DNA is TGCAGCGTGGGGGGTGGCGATAGCGGGAGGGCCCTTTCCTACAATGAGCAGTTCTTC.

The V and J genes are TRBV19 and TRBJ2-1; possible D gene TRBD2, 5 bases. Per the germline V gene, CDR1 is LNHDA and CDR2 is SQIVND (reference sequence). Trimming shortened V by 4 bases and J by 4 bases, and 14 bases separated the two germline ends. The CDR3 contains 15 residues. The CDR3 loop reads CASSNTRSTYNEQFF. The CDR3 nucleotides are TGTGCCAGTAGTAATACTAGATCCACTTACAATGAGCAGTTCTTC.

The rearrangement links TRBV4-1 to TRBJ2-7; 9 bases are a match to TRBD1. The CDR3 contains 16 residues. J was trimmed by 5 bases and V by 2 bases; bases with no gene match: 10. Germline CDR1 MGHRA, CDR2 YSYEKL. In nucleotides, the CDR3 is TGCGCCAGCAGCCAAACGGGACAGGGACCCTGGAACGAGCAGTACTTC. It specifies CASSQTGQGPWNEQYF.

The chain recombines TRBV15 with TRBJ1-5; D perhaps matches TRBD1 (5 bases). CDR3 length: 16 amino acids. The V gene's germline CDR1 is LNHNV and CDR2 YYDKDF (reference sequence). With 6 bases removed from V and 3 bases from J, the gap between germline ends came to 18 bases. The CDR3 reads CATSRRGVGDNQPQHF. CDR3 DNA: TGTGCCACCAGTAGGAGGGGAGTCGGAGACAATCAGCCCCAGCATTTT.

The V and J genes are TRBV10-3 and TRBJ2-1, with a possible D match to TRBD2 (6 bases). CDR1 and CDR2 from the germline V gene are ENHRY and SYGVKD. Deletions cut 3 bases from V and 10 bases from J, with 16 bases between. The length of the CDR3 is 14 residues. The DNA of the CDR3 is TGTGCCATCAGTGAAAACCGGGACTCGGGAGAGCAGTTCTTC. Its protein product is CAISENRDSGEQFF.

The genes are TRBV11-2 and TRBJ2-2; 10 bases agree with TRBD2. The CDR3 covers 16 residues. Looked up from germline, CDR1 is SGHAT and CDR2 is FQNNGV. V shed 5 bases and J 8 bases; nucleotides not matched to a gene: 11. CDR3 DNA: TGTGCCAGCAGCCCCCAGCGGGGGGGCCTAACAGGGGAGCTGTTTTTT. Amino acids: CASSPQRGGLTGELFF. The full variable domain, its missing parts supplied by reference TRBV11-2 and TRBJ2-2, is EAGVAQSPRYKIIEKRQSVAFWCNPISGHATLYWYQQILGQGPKLLIQFQNNGVVDDSQLPKDRFSAERLKGVDSTLKIQPAKLEDSAVYLCASSPQRGGLTGELFFGEGSRLTVL.

The V call is TRBV12-5, the J call TRBJ2-3; D not certain. In germline, CDR1 is LGHNT, CDR2 FRNRAP. The V end lost 7 bases, the J end lost 8 bases, and 16 bases lay between the germline ends. The CDR3 is made up of 13 amino acids. DNA for the CDR3: TGTGCTAGTGCCCTCCGTAGTGAGCGTACGCAGTATTTT. Translation gives CASALRSERTQYF.

The chain links TRBV5-4 to TRBJ2-5; a weak D match, TRBD1 (5 bases). The CDR3 spans 15 residues. Germline V gene sequence: CDR1 SGHNT, CDR2 YYREEE (reference sequence). Trimming removed 2 bases from V and 5 bases from J, with 16 bases in between. For the CDR3, the DNA is TGTGCCAGCAGCTTTCAGTCCTTGGGGCATGAGACCCAGTACTTC. Residues: CASSFQSLGHETQYF.

This clone turned up a few times. The rearrangement joins TRBV27 to TRBJ1-6; the D gene is possibly TRBD1 (5 bases). V lost 6 bases, J lost 10 bases, and 16 bases lay in between. The CDR3 extends over 14 amino acids. Germline V gives CDR1 MNHEY, CDR2 SMNVEV (reference sequence). CDR3 region: CASRVAGSYSPLHF. CDR3 coding DNA: TGTGCCAGCAGGGTGGCAGGGTCCTACTCACCCCTCCACTTT.

The V gene is TRBV29-1, the J gene TRBJ1-2, with 7 positions matching TRBD1. Germline V gene lookup returns CDR1 SQVTM and CDR2 ANQGSEA. The V and J ends lost 5 bases and 7 bases, in that order; junction bases with no gene match: 4. CDR3 length equals 11 residues. CDR3 sequence (DNA): TGCAGCGTTCACCAGGGGGTTGGCTACACCTTC. Encoded protein: CSVHQGVGYTF.

This clone appeared a single time. The CDR3 reads CASSQGTSGNTDTQYF. Here the CDR3 DNA reads TGCGCCAGCAGCCAAGGGACTAGCGGAAACACAGATACGCAGTATTTT. The chain carries TRBV4-1 and TRBJ2-3; 10 bases are a match to TRBD2. V shed 1 base, J shed 2 bases, and the junction held 3 bases outside the gene matches. The germline V gene encodes CDR1 MGHRA and CDR2 YSYEKL. CDR3 length equals 16 residues.

This chain connects TRBV7-6 to TRBJ2-5; no definite D call. The CDR3 is made up of 13 amino acids. The V gene's germline CDR1 is SGHVS and CDR2 FNYEAQ. V was pared by 4 bases and J by 4 bases, with 10 bases between. The DNA of the CDR3 is TGTGCCAGCAGCTCCCGGGTCGGAGAGACCCAGTACTTC. Residues: CASSSRVGETQYF.

The chain recombines TRBV19 with TRBJ1-4; D unclear. CDR3 length: 19 amino acids. Germline lookup yields CDR1 LNHDA and CDR2 SQIVND (reference sequence). Trimming removed 8 bases from V and 7 bases from J, with 32 bases in between. In nucleotides, the CDR3 is TGTGCCAGTCAAGTATCGAGGAGGAGTTCAAGGGATTTAAGTGAAAAACTGTTTTTT. This sequence encodes CASQVSRRSSRDLSEKLFF.

The rearrangement links TRBV5-1 to TRBJ2-2, with 8 bases fitting TRBD1. This CDR3 has 15 amino acids. In germline, CDR1 is SGHRS, CDR2 YFSETQ. Germline trimming cut 5 bases from V and 1 base from J; bases unmatched to any gene: 4. The CDR3 here is CASRNGTGNTGELFF. The CDR3 DNA follows: TGCGCCAGCAGGAATGGGACAGGGAACACCGGGGAGCTGTTTTTT.

This rearrangement joins TRBV15 to TRBJ1-2, with D perhaps matching TRBD1 (6 bases). Trimming left V 5 bases short and J 6 bases short, with 13 bases between. Per the germline V gene, CDR1 is LNHNV and CDR2 is YYDKDF (reference sequence). The CDR3 loop spans 13 amino acids. The CDR3 sequence: CATSGRTGHGYTF. The DNA for the CDR3 is TGTGCCACCAGCGGACGTACAGGGCATGGCTACACCTTC. The full variable domain, completed using reference TRBV15 and TRBJ1-2, is DAMVIQNPRYQVTQFGKPVTLSCSQTLNHNVMYWYQQKSSQAPKLLFHYYDKDFNNEADTPDNFQSRRPNTSFCFLDIRSPGLGDTAMYLCATSGRTGHGYTFGSGTRLTVV.

This chain links TRBV28 with TRBJ1-1, with D uncertain. The CDR3 contains 12 residues. Between the trimmed V and J ends, which lost 4 bases and 2 bases, there was a span of 5 bases. Germline-derived CDR1 and CDR2 are MDHEN and SYDVKM. CDR3 amino acids: CASSSTNTEAFF. The DNA of the CDR3 is TGTGCCAGCAGTTCAACTAACACTGAAGCTTTCTTT.

V is TRBV6-5 and J is TRBJ2-1, with D maybe TRBD1 (6 bases). This CDR3 has 14 amino acids. The germline V gene encodes CDR1 MNHEY and CDR2 SVGAGI. Trimming took off 5 bases at V and 5 bases at J, with 13 bases between the two ends. CDR3 nucleotide sequence: TGTGCCAGCAGTGGCGGACAGAGACACAATGAGCAGTTCTTC. It translates to CASSGGQRHNEQFF.

The J gene is TRBJ1-5, the V gene TRBV5-1; TRBD1 matches 7 bases. The V segment lost 4 bases and the J segment 2 bases; nucleotides outside the gene matches: 6. The CDR3 loop spans 15 amino acids. The germline gives CDR1 SGHRS, CDR2 YFSETQ. CDR3 protein: CASSPTGSGNQPQHF. The CDR3 DNA sequence: TGCGCCAGCAGCCCGACAGGGTCGGGCAATCAGCCCCAGCATTTT.

This chain joins TRBV11-2 and TRBJ2-5, with TRBD2 matching over 12 bases. CDR1 SGHAT and CDR2 FQNNGV come from the germline V gene. V lost 2 bases and J lost 3; bases outside the gene matches: 7. The CDR3 is 17 residues long. This chain's CDR3 is CASSLIALAGGKETQYF. As DNA, the CDR3 is TGTGCCAGCAGCTTAATTGCCCTAGCGGGAGGGAAAGAGACCCAGTACTTC.

This clone was observed once. This chain joins TRBV21-1 and TRBJ1-4; TRBD1 is the table's D call, not checked against the DNA. TRBV21-1 represents a pseudogene. This CDR3 region has 16 residues. CDR3 sequence: CASTLYLTAINEKLFF. The DNA of the CDR3 is TGTGCCAGCACCCTTTACCTGACAGCGATAAATGAAAAACTGTTTTTT.

The V call is TRBV27, the J call TRBJ2-3, with TRBD2 identical over 12 bases. This CDR3 region has 18 residues. Germline V gene data show CDR1 as MNHEY and CDR2 as SMNVEV (reference sequence). V dropped 3 bases and J dropped 6; count of bases not matched to a gene: 13. CDR3 sequence reads: CASSLTSSGRAPMDTQYF. DNA of the CDR3: TGTGCCAGCAGTTTGACGTCTAGCGGGAGGGCCCCAATGGATACGCAGTATTTT.

The genes are TRBV20-1 and TRBJ2-7; TRBD1 aligns across 7 bases. V dropped 6 bases and J dropped 4; count of bases not matched to a gene: 3. Germline CDR1 and CDR2: DFQATT and SNEGSKA (reference sequence). The CDR3 consists of 11 residues. The DNA of the CDR3 is TGCAGTGCGCTGGACAGGTACGAGCAGTACTTC. It is translated as CSALDRYEQYF.